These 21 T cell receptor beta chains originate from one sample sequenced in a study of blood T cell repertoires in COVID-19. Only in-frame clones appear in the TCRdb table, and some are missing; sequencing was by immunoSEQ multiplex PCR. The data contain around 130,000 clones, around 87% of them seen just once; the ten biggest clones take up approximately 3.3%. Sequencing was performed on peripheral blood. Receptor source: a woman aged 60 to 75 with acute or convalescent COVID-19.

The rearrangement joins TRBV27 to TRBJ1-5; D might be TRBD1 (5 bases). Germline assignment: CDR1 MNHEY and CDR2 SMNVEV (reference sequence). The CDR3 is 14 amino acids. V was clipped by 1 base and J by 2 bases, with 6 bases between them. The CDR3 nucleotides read TGTGCCAGCAGTTTATTCAGGGGCAATCAGCCCCAGCATTTT. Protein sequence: CASSLFRGNQPQHF.

The CDR3 sequence is CATGQGRQETQYF. The CDR3 DNA reads as TGTGCCACGGGACAGGGGAGACAAGAGACCCAGTACTTC. The chain carries TRBV19 and TRBJ2-5; 10 positions match TRBD1. Trimming cost V 10 bases and J 2 bases; bases outside gene matches: 4. From germline, CDR1 is LNHDA and CDR2 SQIVND (reference sequence). The CDR3 runs 13 residues.

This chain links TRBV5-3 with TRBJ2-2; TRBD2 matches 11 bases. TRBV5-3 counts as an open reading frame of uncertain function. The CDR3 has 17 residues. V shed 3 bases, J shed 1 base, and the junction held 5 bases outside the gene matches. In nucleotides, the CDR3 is TGTGCCAGAAGCTACGAAACTAGCGGGAGGAACACCGGGGAGCTGTTTTTT. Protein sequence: CARSYETSGRNTGELFF.

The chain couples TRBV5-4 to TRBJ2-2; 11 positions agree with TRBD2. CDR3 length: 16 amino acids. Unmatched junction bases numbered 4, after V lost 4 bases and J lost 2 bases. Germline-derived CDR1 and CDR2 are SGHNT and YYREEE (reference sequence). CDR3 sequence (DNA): TGTGCCAGCAGCGGGACTAGCGGAGGCAACACCGGGGAGCTGTTTTTT. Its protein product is CASSGTSGGNTGELFF.

This chain's CDR3 is CASRDAGGPVFETQYF. CDR3 DNA: TGCGCCAGCAGAGATGCGGGAGGGCCGGTTTTTGAGACCCAGTACTTC. The chain employs TRBV5-1 and TRBJ2-5; the match to TRBD2 covers 9 bases. This CDR3 is 16 amino acids long. The germline CDR1 and CDR2 sequences are SGHRS and YFSETQ. J was trimmed by 5 bases and V by 5 bases; bases with no gene match: 13.

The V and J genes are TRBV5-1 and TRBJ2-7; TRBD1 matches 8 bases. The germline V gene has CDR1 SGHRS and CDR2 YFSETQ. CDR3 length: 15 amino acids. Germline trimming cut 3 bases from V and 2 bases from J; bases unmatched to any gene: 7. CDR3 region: CASSSGTGTTYEQYF. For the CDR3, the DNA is TGCGCCAGCAGCTCGGGGACAGGTACGACCTACGAGCAGTACTTC.

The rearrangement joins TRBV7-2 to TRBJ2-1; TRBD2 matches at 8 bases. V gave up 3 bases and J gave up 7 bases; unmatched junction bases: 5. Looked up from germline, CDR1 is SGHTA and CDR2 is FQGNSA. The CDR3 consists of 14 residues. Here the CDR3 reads CASSFSGSFNEQFF. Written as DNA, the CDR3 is TGTGCCAGCAGCTTCAGCGGGAGTTTTAATGAGCAGTTCTTC.

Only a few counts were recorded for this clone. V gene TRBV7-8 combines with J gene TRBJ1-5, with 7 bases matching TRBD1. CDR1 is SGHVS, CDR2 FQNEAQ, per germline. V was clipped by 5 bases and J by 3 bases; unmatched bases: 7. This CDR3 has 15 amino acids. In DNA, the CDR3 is TGTGCCAGCAGCGAGGGGGCAAATATCAATCAGCCCCAGCATTTT. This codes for CASSEGANINQPQHF.

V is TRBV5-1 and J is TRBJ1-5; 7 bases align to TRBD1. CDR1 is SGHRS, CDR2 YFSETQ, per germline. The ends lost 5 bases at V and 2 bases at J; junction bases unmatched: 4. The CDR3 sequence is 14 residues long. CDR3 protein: CASRPDRGNQPQHF. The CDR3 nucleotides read TGCGCCAGCAGGCCCGACAGGGGCAATCAGCCCCAGCATTTT.

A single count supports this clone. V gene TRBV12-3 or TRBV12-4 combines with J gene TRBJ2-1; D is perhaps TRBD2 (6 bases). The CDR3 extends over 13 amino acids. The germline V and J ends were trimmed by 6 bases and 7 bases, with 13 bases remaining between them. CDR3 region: CASRNSGGNEQFF. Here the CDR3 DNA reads TGTGCCAGCAGGAATAGCGGAGGTAATGAGCAGTTCTTC.

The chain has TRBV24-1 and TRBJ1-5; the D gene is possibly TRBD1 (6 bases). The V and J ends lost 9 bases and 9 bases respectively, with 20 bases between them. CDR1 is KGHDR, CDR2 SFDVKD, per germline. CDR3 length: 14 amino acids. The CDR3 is CATAGVRADGPQHF. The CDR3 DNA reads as TGTGCCACCGCAGGGGTGCGGGCCGATGGGCCCCAGCATTTT.

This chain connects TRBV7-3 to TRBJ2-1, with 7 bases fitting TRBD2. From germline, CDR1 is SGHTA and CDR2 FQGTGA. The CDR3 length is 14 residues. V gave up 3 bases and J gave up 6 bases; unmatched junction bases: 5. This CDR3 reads CASSFGGSVNEQFF. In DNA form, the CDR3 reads TGTGCCAGCAGCTTCGGGGGGAGTGTCAATGAGCAGTTCTTC.

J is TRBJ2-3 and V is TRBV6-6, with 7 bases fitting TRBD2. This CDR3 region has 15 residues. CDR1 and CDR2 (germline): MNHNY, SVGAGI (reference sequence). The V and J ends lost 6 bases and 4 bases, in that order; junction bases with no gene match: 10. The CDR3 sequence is CASSYGLVYADTQYF. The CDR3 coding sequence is TGTGCCAGCAGCTATGGACTAGTATACGCAGATACGCAGTATTTT.

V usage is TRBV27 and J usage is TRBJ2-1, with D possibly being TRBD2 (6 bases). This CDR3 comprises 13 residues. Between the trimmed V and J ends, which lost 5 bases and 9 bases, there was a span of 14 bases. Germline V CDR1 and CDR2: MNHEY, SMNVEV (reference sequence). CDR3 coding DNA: TGTGCCAGCAGTAGGGACTTACTCGGTGAGCAGTTCTTC. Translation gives CASSRDLLGEQFF.

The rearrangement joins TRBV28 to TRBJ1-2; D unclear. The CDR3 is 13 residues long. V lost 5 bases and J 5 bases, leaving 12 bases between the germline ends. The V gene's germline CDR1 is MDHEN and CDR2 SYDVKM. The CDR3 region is CASSAGSIYGYTF. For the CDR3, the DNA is TGTGCCAGCAGTGCGGGATCGATATATGGCTACACCTTC.

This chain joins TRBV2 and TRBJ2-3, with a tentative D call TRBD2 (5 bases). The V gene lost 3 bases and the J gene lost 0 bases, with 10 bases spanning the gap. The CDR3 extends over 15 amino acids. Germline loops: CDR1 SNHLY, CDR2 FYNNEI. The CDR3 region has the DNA TGTGCCAGCAGTGACCAGCGCGGGAGCACAGATACGCAGTATTTT. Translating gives CASSDQRGSTDTQYF.

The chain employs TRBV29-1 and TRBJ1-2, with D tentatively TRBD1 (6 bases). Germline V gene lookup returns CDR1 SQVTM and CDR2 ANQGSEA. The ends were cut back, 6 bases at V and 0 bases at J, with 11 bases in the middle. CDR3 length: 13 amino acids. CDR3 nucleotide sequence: TGCAGCGTAACAGGGTCCTCTAACTATGGCTACACCTTC. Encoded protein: CSVTGSSNYGYTF.

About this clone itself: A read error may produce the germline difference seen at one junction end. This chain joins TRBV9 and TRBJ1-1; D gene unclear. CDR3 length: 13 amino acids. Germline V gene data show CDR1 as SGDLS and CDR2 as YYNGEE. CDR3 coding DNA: TGTGCCAGCAGCGAGATAATTGATCAGCGCCGCAACTTT. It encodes CASSEIIDQRRNF. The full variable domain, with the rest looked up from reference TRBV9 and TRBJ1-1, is DSGVTQTPKHLITATGQRVTLRCSPRSGDLSVYWYQQSLDQGLQFLIQYYNGEERAKGNILERFSAQQFPDLHSELNLSSLELGDSALYFCASSEIIDQRRNFGQGTRLTVV.

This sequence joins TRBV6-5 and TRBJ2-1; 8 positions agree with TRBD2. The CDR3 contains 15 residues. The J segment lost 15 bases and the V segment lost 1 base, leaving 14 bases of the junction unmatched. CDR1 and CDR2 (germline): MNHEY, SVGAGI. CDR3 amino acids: CASSYYDRTGGGLFF. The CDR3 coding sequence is TGTGCCAGCAGTTACTACGACAGGACGGGGGGGGGACTGTTCTTC.

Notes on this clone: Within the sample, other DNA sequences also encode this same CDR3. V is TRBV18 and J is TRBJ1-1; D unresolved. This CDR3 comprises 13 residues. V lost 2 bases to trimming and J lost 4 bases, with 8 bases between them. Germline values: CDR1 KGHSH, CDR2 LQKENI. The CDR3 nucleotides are TGTGCCAGCTCACCAATCGGCGGCACTGAAGCTTTCTTT. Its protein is CASSPIGGTEAFF.

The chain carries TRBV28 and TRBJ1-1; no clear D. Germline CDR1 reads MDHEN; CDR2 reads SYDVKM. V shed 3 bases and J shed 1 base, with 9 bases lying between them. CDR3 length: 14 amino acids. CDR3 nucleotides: TGTGCCAGCAGTTTGGGCAGCCAGAACACTGAAGCTTTCTTT. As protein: CASSLGSQNTEAFF.